The sequence of this T cell receptor (beta chain) was determined in a study of blood T cell repertoires in COVID-19. This clone was counted only a few times. Using immunoSEQ multiplex PCR, the repertoire was profiled, and TCRdb retains in-frame clones only, with some absent. This table has 110,000 or so clones, more than 80% appearing once. The CDR3 totals 15 residues. The V gene end was trimmed by 6 bases and the J gene end by 7 bases; junction bases not matched to a gene: 13. Germline V gene sequence: CDR1 MNHEY, CDR2 SVGAGI. This chain connects TRBV6-5 to TRBJ1-1, with 8 bases fitting TRBD1. Sequencing was carried out using peripheral blood. This clonotype originated in a human donor in a cohort sampled during active COVID-19. The CDR3 DNA is TGTGCCAGCAGCTGGGCCGGGACAGGCAAAATTGAAGCTTTCTTT. Its protein product is CASSWAGTGKIEAFF.